This T cell receptor beta chain came from a study of shared clonotypes between healthy human individuals. This CDR3 is 20 amino acids long. Germline V lookup: CDR1 LNHDA, CDR2 SQIVND (reference sequence). V gave up 7 bases and J gave up 3 bases; unmatched junction bases: 20. Study observations and caveats: Generation probabilities of non-shared clonotypes were lower (relative to those shared by all four donors).

With regard to this clone: Its specificity is unknown.

Healthy and HIV-negative, the adult donors had no recent acute infections or vaccinations. Donors comprised only Caucasian adults living in Nashville, Tennessee. As handled by the study authors: Filtering of immunoSEQ junctional sequences could not match full-length read filtering. The repertoire was sequenced with immunoSEQ multiplex PCR; TCRdb's copy has only in-frame clones and lacks some. The DNA was the basis for D and trimming; V, J and clone size are from that table. The sample lists roughly 1,100,000 clones, approximately 72% occurring once. Sequencing was done on a sample of memory CD4+ T cells sorted from blood. As for subset: CD45RA-negative fraction. The V gene is TRBV19, the J gene TRBJ2-1, with TRBD2 matching over 11 bases. The clonotype was recovered from a man aged 18 to 35 in good health. CDR3 region: CASTAGPGTSGLRYYNEQFF. CDR3 sequence (DNA): TGTGCCAGTACCGCGGGGCCCGGGACTAGCGGATTGCGCTACTACAATGAGCAGTTCTTC.